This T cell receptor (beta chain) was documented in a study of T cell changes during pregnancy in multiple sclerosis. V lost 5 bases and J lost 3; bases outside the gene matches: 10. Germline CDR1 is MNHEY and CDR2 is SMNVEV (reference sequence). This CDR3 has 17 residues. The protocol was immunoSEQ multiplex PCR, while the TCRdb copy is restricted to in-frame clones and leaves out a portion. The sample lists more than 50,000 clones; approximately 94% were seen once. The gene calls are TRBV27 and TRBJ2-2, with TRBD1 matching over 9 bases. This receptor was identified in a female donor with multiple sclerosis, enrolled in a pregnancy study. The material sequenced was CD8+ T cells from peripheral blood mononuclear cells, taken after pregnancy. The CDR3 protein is CASSPSGTGSDTGELFF. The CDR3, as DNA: TGTGCCAGCAGTCCATCCGGGACAGGGTCTGACACCGGGGAGCTGTTTTTT.